This entry is about one TCR beta chain. Per the germline V gene, CDR1 is SGHDN and CDR2 is FVKESK. The CDR3 runs to 18 residues. V lost 3 bases and J lost 2, with 20 bases in between. These data come from a study of T cells after posttransplantation cyclophosphamide. Profiled with immunoSEQ multiplex PCR; TCRdb holds only in-frame clones, not every one. The sample includes about 47,000 clones, around 94% seen only once; the top ten take 2.9%. The genes are TRBV14 and TRBJ2-1, with D perhaps TRBD2 (6 bases). The source material was PBMCs. This TCR was recovered from a woman under 40 in good health and a related stem cell transplant donor. CDR3 nucleotides: TGTGCCAGCAGCCAGGATTGGGATCTGTCGGGGGCCTACAATGAGCAGTTCTTC. Its translation: CASSQDWDLSGAYNEQFF.